Detailed here is one TCR beta chain. Its target is not known. Arm-PCR of CDR3 regions and iRepertoire HTBI primers were the basis on which TCR beta libraries were built. TCRdb itself ran the multiplex PCR reads through MiXCR, one entry per CDR3 protein. The sample consists of some 500,000 distinct CDR3 sequences, more than 15% of them appearing once. The time point here: newly diagnosed GD, antithyroid drugs for less than 3 months. PBMCs provided the RNA from which the TCR library was made. The data belong to a study of regulatory T cells in long-lasting Graves disease. Broader study findings: Among samples with persistent disease, TRBV28, TRBJ1-2 and TRBJ2-5 were favored.

This CDR3 spans 16 amino acids. The J segment lost 3 bases and the V segment lost 7 bases, leaving 12 bases of the junction unmatched. CDR1 and CDR2 (germline): SEHNR, FQNEAQ (reference sequence). These data are also associated with another study on T cells in Graves' hyperthyroidism and ophthalmopathy. That paper notes: Blood held most thyroid clonotypes expanded above 0.001 frequency. Ophthalmopathy and stable hyperthyroidism were told apart by a 13 V-J model.

This receptor was obtained from a woman aged 35-65 years with Graves disease. V is TRBV7-9 and J is TRBJ1-1, with TRBD1 identical over 9 bases. The specimen was peripheral blood mononuclear cells (PBMCs), collected at new diagnosis, from a patient treated with antithyroid drugs. For the CDR3, the DNA is TGTGCCAGCAATGACAGGGGGGGAAGAACGGACACTGAAGCTTTCTTT. Amino acids: CASNDRGGRTDTEAFF.